One and the same sample provided the 25 T cell receptor beta chains below, sequenced in a study of blood T cell repertoires in COVID-19. Produced via immunoSEQ multiplex PCR; TCRdb's table is partial and in-frame only. This sample has around 300,000 clones, with about 88% found just once. The sample taken for sequencing was PBMCs or T cells enriched from blood (not recorded which). All receptors come from a woman in her fifties or sixties in a cohort exposed to, infected with or recovered from COVID-19 (not recorded which).

In its sample, this clone was seen once. The chain carries TRBV4-3 and TRBJ2-2, with TRBD1 matching 8 bases. The CDR3 is 15 amino acids. The junction had 4 bases not matched to a gene; V was cut back by 0 bases and J by 7 bases. CDR1 and CDR2 from the germline V gene are LGHNA and YSLEER. The DNA of the CDR3 is TGCGCCAGCAGCCAAGATCCGGGGACAGGCGGGGAGCTGTTTTTT. Amino acids: CASSQDPGTGGELFF.

V gene TRBV24-1 combines with J gene TRBJ2-2; TRBD1 matches at 9 bases. The CDR3 spans 17 residues. CDR1 and CDR2 from the germline V gene are KGHDR and SFDVKD. The J segment lost 1 base and the V segment lost 2 bases, leaving 4 bases of the junction unmatched. DNA for the CDR3: TGTGCCACCAGTGATTGGACAGGGGTGGGGAACACCGGGGAGCTGTTTTTT. Protein sequence: CATSDWTGVGNTGELFF.

This clone appeared a few times. CDR3 sequence: CASSPQGANTGYTF. The CDR3 DNA follows: TGTGCCAGCTCACCGCAGGGGGCGAATACGGGCTACACCTTC. The rearrangement uses TRBV18 and TRBJ1-2, with TRBD1 matching over 8 bases. Germline CDR1 and CDR2: KGHSH and LQKENI. The J segment lost 8 bases and the V segment lost 3 bases, leaving 8 bases of the junction unmatched. This CDR3 spans 14 amino acids.

CDR3 residues: CASGQRYTEAFF. Written as DNA, the CDR3 is TGTGCCAGCGGACAGCGATACACTGAAGCTTTCTTT. The genes are TRBV28 and TRBJ1-1; the D gene is possibly TRBD1 (6 bases). The CDR3 sequence is 12 residues long. Trimming pared 8 bases from V and 3 bases from J, leaving 10 bases between. The germline CDR1 and CDR2 sequences are MDHEN and SYDVKM.

The rearrangement joins TRBV9 to TRBJ2-5; TRBD1 matches 9 bases. Looked up from germline, CDR1 is SGDLS and CDR2 is YYNGEE. This CDR3 region has 15 residues. The ends lost 4 bases at V and 4 bases at J; junction bases unmatched: 8. The DNA for the CDR3 is TGTGCCAGCAGCCGGACAGGGGCACATAGAGAGACCCAGTACTTC. Its protein is CASSRTGAHRETQYF.

A remark on this clone: Other DNA sequences from this sample encode an identical CDR3 as well. The chain employs TRBV5-1 and TRBJ1-4; weak D call: TRBD1 (6 bases). The CDR3 runs to 14 residues. Germline V gene sequence: CDR1 SGHRS, CDR2 YFSETQ. The V end lost 3 bases, the J end lost 3 bases, and 9 bases lay between the germline ends. This chain's CDR3 is CASSSGQPNEKLFF. The DNA for the CDR3 is TGCGCCAGCAGCTCCGGACAGCCTAATGAAAAACTGTTTTTT.

The genes are TRBV7-2 and TRBJ2-1, with TRBD2 matching 7 bases. J gave up 9 bases and V 2 bases, and 16 bases lay outside the gene matches. CDR1 and CDR2 (germline): SGHTA, FQGNSA. The CDR3 consists of 17 residues. The CDR3 reads CASSLRLVGLNSGEQFF. DNA for the CDR3: TGTGCCAGCAGCTTAAGGTTGGTGGGACTAAATTCCGGTGAGCAGTTCTTC.

V usage is TRBV28 and J usage is TRBJ2-7; D is ambiguous. From germline, CDR1 is MDHEN and CDR2 SYDVKM. The CDR3 loop spans 12 amino acids. With 2 bases removed from V and 6 bases from J, the gap between germline ends came to 8 bases. CDR3 DNA: TGTGCCAGCAGTTTACTAGTCGGCGAGCAGTACTTC. This gives the protein CASSLLVGEQYF. Looking up the rest from reference TRBV28 and TRBJ2-7 gives the full variable domain: DVKVTQSSRYLVKRTGEKVFLECVQDMDHENMFWYRQDPGLGLRLIYFSYDVKMKEKGDIPEGYSVSREKKERFSLILESASTNQTSMYLCASSLLVGEQYFGPGTRLTVT.

The chain is built from TRBV5-1 and TRBJ1-5; the match to TRBD1 covers 9 bases. Germline values: CDR1 SGHRS, CDR2 YFSETQ. The CDR3 runs 15 residues. V trimming: 5 bases; J trimming: 4 bases; junction bases outside the gene matches: 7. The CDR3: CASSRTGVGNQPQHF. The CDR3, as DNA: TGCGCCAGCAGTCGGACAGGGGTAGGGAATCAGCCCCAGCATTTT.

The CDR3 coding sequence is TGTGCCAGCAGCCCCTCACTGTGGGGGAGGGCCAGGAATGAGCAGTTCTTC. Translated: CASSPSLWGRARNEQFF. V and J are TRBV3-1 (or the pseudogene TRBV3-2) and TRBJ2-1, with 7 nucleotides matching TRBD2. Germline values: CDR1 LGHDT, CDR2 YNNKEL (reference sequence). The length of the CDR3 is 17 residues. With V trimmed by 4 bases and J by 7 bases, 16 bases remained unmatched.

The rearrangement uses TRBV21-1 and TRBJ2-5; no check of the table's D call, TRBD2, against the DNA was made. TRBV21-1 is flagged as a pseudogene. This CDR3 is 14 amino acids long. CDR3 nucleotides: TGTGCCGGCAGCCCCCGGTTAGCCCAAGAGACCCAGTACTTC. Protein product: CAGSPRLAQETQYF.

The J gene is TRBJ1-1, the V gene TRBV20-1, with D perhaps TRBD1 (6 bases). The CDR3 length is 10 residues. Per germline, CDR1 DFQATT and CDR2 SNEGSKA (reference sequence). V was clipped by 5 bases and J by 8 bases, with 9 bases between them. In nucleotides, the CDR3 is TGCAGTGCTCACAGGGAGGAAGCTTTCTTT. Protein product: CSAHREEAFF.

The DNA of the CDR3 is TGTGCCAGCAGACCGGGACTAGCGACCCAAGAGACCCAGTACTTC. Protein sequence: CASRPGLATQETQYF. V and J are TRBV19 and TRBJ2-5; 10 bases align to TRBD2. Germline lookup yields CDR1 LNHDA and CDR2 SQIVND (reference sequence). The CDR3 spans 15 residues. V shed 9 bases and J 1 base; nucleotides not matched to a gene: 8.

The gene calls are TRBV6-2 or TRBV6-3 and TRBJ2-6; 9 bases are shared with TRBD1. J was trimmed by 0 bases and V by 5 bases; bases with no gene match: 8. CDR1 and CDR2 from the germline V gene are MNHEY and SVGEGT. The CDR3 length is 18 residues. The CDR3 region has the DNA TGTGCCAGCAGTGAGGACAGGGGAGTCGGCTCTGGGGCCAACGTCCTGACTTTC. It is translated as CASSEDRGVGSGANVLTF.

The chain employs TRBV27 and TRBJ1-1, with D maybe TRBD1 (6 bases). The CDR3 contains 14 residues. Germline V gene lookup returns CDR1 MNHEY and CDR2 SMNVEV (reference sequence). Trimming stripped 4 bases from V and 5 bases from J, with 14 bases between. The CDR3 bases are TGTGCCAGCAGTTCATGGGACACTCTTACTGAAGCTTTCTTT. Protein: CASSSWDTLTEAFF.

Here the CDR3 reads CASSLVADSNQPQHF. The CDR3, as DNA: TGTGCCAGCAGCTTAGTGGCGGATAGCAATCAGCCCCAGCATTTT. V and J are TRBV7-6 and TRBJ1-5; D remains unclear. Germline-derived CDR1 and CDR2 are SGHVS and FNYEAQ. This CDR3 has 15 residues. Trimming pared 1 base from V and 0 bases from J, leaving 7 bases between.

The chain combines TRBV30 with TRBJ1-6; D remains ambiguous. CDR3 length equals 11 residues. V was pared by 3 bases and J by 7 bases, with 4 bases between. Germline assignment: CDR1 GTSNPN and CDR2 SVGIG (reference sequence). CDR3 nucleotide sequence: TGTGCCTGGAGGAGCAATTCACCCCTCCACTTT. It specifies CAWRSNSPLHF.

This chain connects TRBV6-5 to TRBJ1-1, with D possibly matching TRBD1 (6 bases). The CDR3 consists of 15 residues. Trimming pared 6 bases from V and 1 base from J, leaving 15 bases between. Germline CDR1 and CDR2: MNHEY and SVGAGI. CDR3 sequence (DNA): TGTGCCAGCAGGAGACTTAGGACAGAGAACACTGAAGCTTTCTTT. Its protein is CASRRLRTENTEAFF.

V gene TRBV12-3 or TRBV12-4 combines with J gene TRBJ2-1, with 7 bases aligning to TRBD1. This CDR3 spans 13 amino acids. After removal of 7 bases from V and 4 bases from J, the junction contained 4 bases not matched to a gene. CDR3 region: CASNRGRYNEQFF. The CDR3, as DNA: TGTGCCAGCAACAGGGGAAGATACAATGAGCAGTTCTTC.

This chain uses TRBV5-4 with TRBJ1-5, with D possibly matching TRBD1 (6 bases). Germline V lookup: CDR1 SGHNT, CDR2 YYREEE (reference sequence). Trimming took off 2 bases at V and 3 bases at J, with 9 bases between the two ends. The CDR3 runs 14 residues. Written as DNA, the CDR3 is TGTGCCAGCAGCTTACAGGGAGTCAATCAGCCCCAGCATTTT. It is translated as CASSLQGVNQPQHF.

This clone was recorded a few times. The rearrangement joins TRBV28 to TRBJ1-2; D is ambiguous. Per germline, CDR1 MDHEN and CDR2 SYDVKM. Between the trimmed V and J ends, which lost 6 bases and 5 bases, there was a span of 16 bases. The CDR3 loop spans 14 amino acids. The CDR3 DNA is TGTGCCAGCAGCCCAGCGGGCTTCACTTATGGCTACACCTTC. Translated, it gives CASSPAGFTYGYTF.

V usage is TRBV28 and J usage is TRBJ1-2, with a tentative D call TRBD1 (5 bases). Germline-derived CDR1 and CDR2 are MDHEN and SYDVKM. Trimming removed 2 bases at V and 8 bases at J, with 15 bases between. The CDR3 is 14 residues long. Written as DNA, the CDR3 is TGTGCCAGCAGTTTAAGTGCAGGGATCGGCGGCTACACCTTC. Translation: CASSLSAGIGGYTF.

This rearrangement joins TRBV21-1 to TRBJ2-4; the table's D call, TRBD2, has no DNA check behind it. TRBV21-1 is recorded as a pseudogene. The CDR3 has 18 amino acids. CDR3 amino acids: CASSKAGGGNLAKNIQYF. The CDR3 region has the DNA TGTGCCAGCAGCAAAGCTGGAGGAGGGAACTTAGCCAAAAACATTCAGTACTTC.

CDR3 nucleotide sequence: TGTGCCAGCAGTCCCCGCACGGTGAACACTGAAGCTTTCTTT. It is translated as CASSPRTVNTEAFF. The rearrangement joins TRBV28 to TRBJ1-1, with D uncertain. Deletions cut 5 bases from V and 0 bases from J, with 10 bases between. Germline lookup yields CDR1 MDHEN and CDR2 SYDVKM. This CDR3 is 14 amino acids long.

J is TRBJ1-4 and V is TRBV28; D call uncertain. This CDR3 comprises 14 residues. V gave up 6 bases and J gave up 0 bases, with 8 bases separating them. Germline V gene data show CDR1 as MDHEN and CDR2 as SYDVKM. CDR3 sequence reads: CASRRSATNEKLFF. CDR3 DNA: TGTGCCAGCAGGCGTTCGGCAACTAATGAAAAACTGTTTTTT.